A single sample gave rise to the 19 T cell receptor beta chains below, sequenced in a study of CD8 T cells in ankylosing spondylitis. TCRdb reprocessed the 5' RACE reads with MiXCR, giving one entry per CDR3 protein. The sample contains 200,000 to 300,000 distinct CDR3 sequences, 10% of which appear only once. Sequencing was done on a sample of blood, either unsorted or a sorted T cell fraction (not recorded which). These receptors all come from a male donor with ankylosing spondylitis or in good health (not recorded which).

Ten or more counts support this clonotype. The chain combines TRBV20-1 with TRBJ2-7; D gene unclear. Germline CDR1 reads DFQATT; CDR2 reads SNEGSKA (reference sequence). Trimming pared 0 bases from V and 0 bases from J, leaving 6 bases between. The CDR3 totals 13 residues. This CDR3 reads CSAREGSSYEQYF. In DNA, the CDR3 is TGCAGTGCTAGAGAAGGCAGCTCCTACGAGCAGTACTTC.

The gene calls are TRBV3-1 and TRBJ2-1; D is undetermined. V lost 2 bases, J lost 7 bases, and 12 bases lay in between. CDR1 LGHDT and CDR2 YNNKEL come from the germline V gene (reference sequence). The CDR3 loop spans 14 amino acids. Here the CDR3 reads CASSQKSGWNEQFF. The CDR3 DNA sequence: TGTGCCAGCAGCCAAAAATCAGGCTGGAATGAGCAGTTCTTC.

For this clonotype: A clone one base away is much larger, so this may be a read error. The CDR3 DNA is TGTACCATCAGTGCAGTTAGCAATCAGCCCCAGCATTTT. Amino acids: CTISAVSNQPQHF. This rearrangement joins TRBV10-3 to TRBJ1-5; no reliable D call. Germline CDR1 ENHRY, CDR2 SYGVKD. This CDR3 spans 13 amino acids.

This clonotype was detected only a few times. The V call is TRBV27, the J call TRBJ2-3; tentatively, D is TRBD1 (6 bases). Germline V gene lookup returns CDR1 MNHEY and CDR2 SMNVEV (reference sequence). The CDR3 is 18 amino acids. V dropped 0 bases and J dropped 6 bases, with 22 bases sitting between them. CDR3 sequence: CASSLSIRTQGKRDTQYF. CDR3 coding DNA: TGTGCCAGCAGTTTATCGATAAGGACACAGGGCAAAAGGGATACGCAGTATTTT.

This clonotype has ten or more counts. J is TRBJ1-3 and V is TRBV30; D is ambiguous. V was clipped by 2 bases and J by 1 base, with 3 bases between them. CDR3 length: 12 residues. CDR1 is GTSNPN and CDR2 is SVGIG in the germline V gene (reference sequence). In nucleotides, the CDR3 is TGTGCCTGGAGTTTATCTGGAAACACCATATATTTT. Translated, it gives CAWSLSGNTIYF.

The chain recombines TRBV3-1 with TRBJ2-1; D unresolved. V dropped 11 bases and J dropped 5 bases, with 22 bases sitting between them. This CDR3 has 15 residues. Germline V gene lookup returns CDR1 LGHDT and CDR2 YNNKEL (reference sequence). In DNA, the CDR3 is TGTGCCTGCACCAAGCCGGACCAATGGAACAATGAGCAGTTCTTC. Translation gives CACTKPDQWNNEQFF.

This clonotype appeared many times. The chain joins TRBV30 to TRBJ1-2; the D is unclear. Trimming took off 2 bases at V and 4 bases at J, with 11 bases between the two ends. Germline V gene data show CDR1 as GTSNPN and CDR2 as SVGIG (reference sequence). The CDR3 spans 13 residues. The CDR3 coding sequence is TGTGCCTGGAGTCAAGACATCCTCTATGGCTACACCTTC. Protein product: CAWSQDILYGYTF.

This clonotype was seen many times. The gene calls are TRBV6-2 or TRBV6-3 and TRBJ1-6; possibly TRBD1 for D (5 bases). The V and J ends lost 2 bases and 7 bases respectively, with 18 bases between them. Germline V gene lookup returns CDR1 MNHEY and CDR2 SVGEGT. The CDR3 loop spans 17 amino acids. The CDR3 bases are TGTGCCAGCAGTTACGCCCCGTGGGAGGGGAACAATTCACCCCTCCACTTT. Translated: CASSYAPWEGNNSPLHF.

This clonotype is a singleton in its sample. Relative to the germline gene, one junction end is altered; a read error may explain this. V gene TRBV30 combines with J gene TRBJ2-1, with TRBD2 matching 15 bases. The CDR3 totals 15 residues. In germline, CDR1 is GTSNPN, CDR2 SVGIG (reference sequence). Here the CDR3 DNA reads TGTGTCTGGAGTGTAGGGACTAGCGGGAGGACTGAGCAGTTCTTC. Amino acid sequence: CVWSVGTSGRTEQFF.

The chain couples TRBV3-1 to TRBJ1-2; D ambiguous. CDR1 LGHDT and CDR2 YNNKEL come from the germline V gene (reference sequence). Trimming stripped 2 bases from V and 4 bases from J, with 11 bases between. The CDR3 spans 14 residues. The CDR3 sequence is CASSQRITIYGYTF. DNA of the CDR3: TGTGCCAGCAGCCAAAGGATAACTATCTATGGCTACACCTTC. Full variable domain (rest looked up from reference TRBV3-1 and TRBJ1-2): DTAVSQTPKYLVTQMGNDKSIKCEQNLGHDTMYWYKQDSKKFLKIMFSYNNKELIINETVPNRFSPKSPDKAHLNLHINSLELGDSAVYFCASSQRITIYGYTFGSGTRLTVV.

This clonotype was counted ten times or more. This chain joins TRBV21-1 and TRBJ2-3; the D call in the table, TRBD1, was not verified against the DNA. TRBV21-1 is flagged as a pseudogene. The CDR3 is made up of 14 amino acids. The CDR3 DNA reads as TGTGCCAGCAGCAAAGTGGCGCGGGGGGATACGCAGTATTTT. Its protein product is CASSKVARGDTQYF.

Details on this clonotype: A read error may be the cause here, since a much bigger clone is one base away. CDR3: CTSSLGWGSYEQYF. CDR3 nucleotide sequence: TGCACCAGCAGCTTGGGATGGGGGAGCTACGAGCAGTACTTC. The genes are TRBV5-1 and TRBJ2-7; D may match TRBD1 or TRBD2 (5 bases each). This CDR3 spans 14 amino acids. CDR1 and CDR2 from the germline V gene are SGHRS and YFSETQ.

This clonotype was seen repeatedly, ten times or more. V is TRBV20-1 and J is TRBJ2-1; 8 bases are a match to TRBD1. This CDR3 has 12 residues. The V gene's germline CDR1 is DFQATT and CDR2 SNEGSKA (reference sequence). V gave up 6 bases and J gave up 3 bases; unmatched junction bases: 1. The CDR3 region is CSAQGGYNEQFF. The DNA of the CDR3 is TGCAGTGCACAGGGGGGCTACAATGAGCAGTTCTTC.

The CDR3 sequence is CSARDPDRGNTEAFF. Written as DNA, the CDR3 is TGCAGTGCTAGAGATCCGGACAGGGGGAACACTGAAGCTTTCTTT. This chain joins TRBV20-1 and TRBJ1-1; TRBD1 aligns across 9 bases. Losses at the gene ends were 0 bases for V and 1 base for J; bases not matched to a gene: 3. Germline V gives CDR1 DFQATT, CDR2 SNEGSKA (reference sequence). The CDR3 is 15 residues long.

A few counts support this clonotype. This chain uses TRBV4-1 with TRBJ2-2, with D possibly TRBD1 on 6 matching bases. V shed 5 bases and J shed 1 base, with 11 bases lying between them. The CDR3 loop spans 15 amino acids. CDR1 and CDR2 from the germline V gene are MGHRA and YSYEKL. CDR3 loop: CASSGKGGNTGELFF. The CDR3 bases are TGCGCCAGCAGCGGTAAAGGGGGGAACACCGGGGAGCTGTTTTTT.

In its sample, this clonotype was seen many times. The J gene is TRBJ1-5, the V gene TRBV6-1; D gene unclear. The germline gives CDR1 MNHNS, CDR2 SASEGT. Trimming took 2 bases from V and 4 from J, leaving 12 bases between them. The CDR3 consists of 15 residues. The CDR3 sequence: CASSEIYTTNQPQHF. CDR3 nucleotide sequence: TGTGCCAGCAGTGAAATCTATACTACAAATCAGCCCCAGCATTTT.

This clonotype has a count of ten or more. The CDR3 nucleotides read TGTGCCAGCAGCCCATCGACTAGCACAGATACGCAGTATTTT. This codes for CASSPSTSTDTQYF. This chain links TRBV4-2 with TRBJ2-3, with no clear D. The germline V and J ends were trimmed by 4 bases and 0 bases, with 8 bases remaining between them. Germline V gene data show CDR1 as LGHNA and CDR2 as YNFKEQ. CDR3 size: 14 residues.

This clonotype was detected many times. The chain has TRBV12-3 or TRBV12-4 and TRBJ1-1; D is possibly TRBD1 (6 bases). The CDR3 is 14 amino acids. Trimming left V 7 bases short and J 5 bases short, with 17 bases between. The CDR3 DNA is TGTGCCAGCACCCCGGGGGGGGCTGGGACTGAAGCTTTCTTT. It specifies CASTPGGAGTEAFF.

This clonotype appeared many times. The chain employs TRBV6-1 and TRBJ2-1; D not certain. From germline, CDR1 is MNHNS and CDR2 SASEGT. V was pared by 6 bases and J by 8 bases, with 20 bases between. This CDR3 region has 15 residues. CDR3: CASSIEEAGFHEQFF. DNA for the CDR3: TGTGCCAGCAGCATCGAAGAAGCCGGCTTCCATGAGCAGTTCTTC.